Reported below is one T cell receptor beta chain. This clonotype was observed a few times. The antigen this receptor binds is unknown. It has no much larger one-base neighbor in the sample; base qualities were not kept. The sample originates from a study of T-cell reconstitution after alpha-beta-depleted transplantation in children (dated by TCRdb to the mid-2010s). Regarding the research as a whole: The study quantitatively tracked T-cell immune reconstitution after TCRalphabeta/CD19-depleted allogeneic hematopoietic cell transplantation in children using TCR repertoire profiling.

The treatment or condition label for this specimen denotes: allogeneic hematopoietic cell transplantation with graft depleted of TCRalphabeta T cells and CD19 B cells. The transplant recipients were children given TCRalphabeta/CD19-depleted allogeneic hematopoietic cell grafts. The CDR3 starts with the cysteine, ends with the phenylalanine, and has 13 residues. Just CDR3 DNA is preserved here, 39 bases in frame from base 1. V trim: 7 bases; J trim: 10 bases; unmatched bases: 10. CDR1 and CDR2 are read off the germline V gene as MNHNS and SASEGT. Study-level results and caveats: Apparently early alphabetaT-cell count recovery about two months after transplant reportedly relied on only several hundred rapidly expanded clones derived from non-depleted graft cells. Hyperexpanded clone frequencies declined over subsequent months; after one year, T-cell counts and TCRbeta diversity were mostly attributed to newly produced T cells. In some patients, the high TCRbeta diversity seen at day 60 was put down to recipient T cells and intrathymic progenitors that had survived conditioning.

Libraries came from PCR. TCRdb records Illumina HiSeq 2500 as the sequencer. TCR library preparation used molecular barcoding, with unique molecular identifiers applied to normalize quantification of the TCRbeta repertoire. TCRdb reworked the public reads: Q25 trimming with fastp, MiXCR clone assembly, productive beta chains retained. Each entry is one CDR3 protein sequence, shown with its most common DNA and genes. The table for this sample lists approximately 520,000 distinct CDR3 sequences; roughly 11% of them were counted only once. The ten largest clones represent approximately 14% of the sample.

The sequence was obtained from a female patient aged 2-9 years who had a stem cell transplant for aplastic anemia, so the T cells may come from the graft donor. The sequence is built from TRBV6-1 and TRBJ1-1; TRBD1 fits 9 bases in the junction. The sequencing here drew on PBMCs, mostly from graft donor cells, taken 180 days after TCRalphabeta/CD19-depleted stem cell transplant. The CDR3 loop reads CASTGTGRFGAFF. The sequenced DNA: TGTGCCAGCACCGGGACAGGGAGGTTCGGAGCTTTCTTT.